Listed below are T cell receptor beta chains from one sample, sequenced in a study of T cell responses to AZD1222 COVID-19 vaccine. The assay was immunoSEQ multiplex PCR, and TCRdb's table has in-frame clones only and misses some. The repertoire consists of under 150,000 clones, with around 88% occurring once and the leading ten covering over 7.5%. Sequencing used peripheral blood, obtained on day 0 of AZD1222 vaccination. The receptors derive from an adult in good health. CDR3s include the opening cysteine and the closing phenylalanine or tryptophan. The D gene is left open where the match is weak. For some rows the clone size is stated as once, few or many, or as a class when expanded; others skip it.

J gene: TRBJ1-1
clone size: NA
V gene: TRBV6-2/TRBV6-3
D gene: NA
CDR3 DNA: TGTGCCAGCAGTTACGGACAAACGAACACTGAAGCTTTCTTT
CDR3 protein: CASSYGQTNTEAFF

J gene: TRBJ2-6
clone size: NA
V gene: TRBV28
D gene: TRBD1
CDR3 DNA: TGTGCCAGCAGCCGACCCCGGACAGGGCCCAACGTCCTGACTTTC
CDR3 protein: CASSRPRTGPNVLTF

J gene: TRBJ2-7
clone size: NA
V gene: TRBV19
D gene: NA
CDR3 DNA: TGTGCCAGTAGGAGGGCAAACGAGCAGTACTTC
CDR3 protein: CASRRANEQYF

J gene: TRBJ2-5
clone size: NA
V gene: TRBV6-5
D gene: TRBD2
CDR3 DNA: TGTGCCAGCAGTTACTCGACTAGCGGGGAGGAGACCCAGTACTTC
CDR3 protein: CASSYSTSGEETQYF

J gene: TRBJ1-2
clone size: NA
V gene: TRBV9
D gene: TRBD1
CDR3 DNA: TGTGCCAGCAGCGCCTGGCCGGACAGGACCAACTATGGCTACACCTTC
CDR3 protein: CASSAWPDRTNYGYTF

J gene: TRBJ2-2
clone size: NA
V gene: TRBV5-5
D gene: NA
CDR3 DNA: TGTGCCAGCAGCTTTCCCGGGGAGCTGTTTTTT
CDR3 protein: CASSFPGELFF

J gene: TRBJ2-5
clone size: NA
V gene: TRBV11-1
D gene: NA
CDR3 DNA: TGTGCCAGCAGCTTCACAGATCAAGAGACCCAGTACTTC
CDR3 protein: CASSFTDQETQYF

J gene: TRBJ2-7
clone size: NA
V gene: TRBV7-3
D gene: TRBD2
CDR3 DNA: TGTGCCAGCAGCCAGGGGACTAGCGGGATCTACGAGCAGTACTTC
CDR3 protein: CASSQGTSGIYEQYF

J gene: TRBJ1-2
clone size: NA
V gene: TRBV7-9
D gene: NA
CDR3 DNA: TGTGCCAGCAGCTTAGGCACACCCTTCTATGGCTACACCTTC
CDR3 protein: CASSLGTPFYGYTF

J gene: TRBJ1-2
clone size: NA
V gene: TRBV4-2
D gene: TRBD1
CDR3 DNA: TGTGCCAGCAGCGGCAGCACAGGGGGCGCAAATGGCTACACCTTC
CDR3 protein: CASSGSTGGANGYTF

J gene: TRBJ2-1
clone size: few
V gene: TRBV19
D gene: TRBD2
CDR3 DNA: TGTGCCAGTAGTACTTCGGGACTAGCGGGAAGGTCCTACAATGAGCAGTTCTTC
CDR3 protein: CASSTSGLAGRSYNEQFF

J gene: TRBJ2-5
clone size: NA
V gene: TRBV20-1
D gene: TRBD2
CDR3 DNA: TGCAGTGCTAGTAGCGGGGGTAACGGAGAGACCCAGTACTTC
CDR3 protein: CSASSGGNGETQYF

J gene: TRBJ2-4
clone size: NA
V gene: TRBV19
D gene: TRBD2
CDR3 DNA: TGTGCCAGTACCGAGGGGGCTAGCGGGACTTTAGCCAAAAACATTCAGTACTTC
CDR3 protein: CASTEGASGTLAKNIQYF

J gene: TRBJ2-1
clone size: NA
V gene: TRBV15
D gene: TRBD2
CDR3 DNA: TGTGCCACCAGTAGGACTAGCGAGAGCTCCTACAATGAGCAGTTCTTC
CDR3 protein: CATSRTSESSYNEQFF

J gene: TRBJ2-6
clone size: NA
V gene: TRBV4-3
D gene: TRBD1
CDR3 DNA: TGCGCCAGCAGCCAAGACTGGGGCAGGGGGCCTTCTACTTCTGGGGCCAACGTCCTGACTTTC
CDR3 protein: CASSQDWGRGPSTSGANVLTF

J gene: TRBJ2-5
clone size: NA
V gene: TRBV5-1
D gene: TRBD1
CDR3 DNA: TGCGCCAGCAGCCCCGGGACAGATCGAGAGACCCAGTACTTC
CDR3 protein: CASSPGTDRETQYF

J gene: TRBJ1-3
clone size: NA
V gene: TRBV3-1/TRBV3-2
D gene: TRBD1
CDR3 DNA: TGTGCCAGCAGCCAGGGGACAGTTAGAGGTAACACCATATATTTT
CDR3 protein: CASSQGTVRGNTIYF

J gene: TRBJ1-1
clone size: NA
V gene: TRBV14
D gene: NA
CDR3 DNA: TGTGCCAGCAGCCAAGATTTCGGGAACACTGAAGCTTTCTTT
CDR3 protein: CASSQDFGNTEAFF

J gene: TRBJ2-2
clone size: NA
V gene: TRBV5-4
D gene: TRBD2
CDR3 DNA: TGTGCCAGCAGCTTGGTCCTAGCGGGAGGCACCGGGGAGCTGTTTTTT
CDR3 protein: CASSLVLAGGTGELFF

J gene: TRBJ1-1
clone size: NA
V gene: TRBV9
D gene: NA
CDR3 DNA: TGTGCCAGCAACCGGGGGCTATGGGACACTGAAGCTTTCTTT
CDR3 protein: CASNRGLWDTEAFF

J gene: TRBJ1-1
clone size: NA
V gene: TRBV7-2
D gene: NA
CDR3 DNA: TGTGCCAGCAGCTTAGGGGGGCAGGGGAACACTGAAGCTTTCTTT
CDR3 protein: CASSLGGQGNTEAFF

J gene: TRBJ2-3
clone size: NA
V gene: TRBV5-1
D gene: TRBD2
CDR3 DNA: TGCGCCAGCAGCTTCGGACTAGCAGATACGCAGTATTTT
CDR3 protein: CASSFGLADTQYF

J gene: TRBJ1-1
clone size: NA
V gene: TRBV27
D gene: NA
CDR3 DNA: TGTGCCAGCAGGAGGTGGCAAATCGGACCGGATGAAGCTTTCTTT
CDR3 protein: CASRRWQIGPDEAFF

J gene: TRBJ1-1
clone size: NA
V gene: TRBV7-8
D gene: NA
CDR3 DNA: TGTGCCAGCAGCCAGAGCGCGGGGGACCGAAGTGAAGCTTTCTTT
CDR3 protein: CASSQSAGDRSEAFF

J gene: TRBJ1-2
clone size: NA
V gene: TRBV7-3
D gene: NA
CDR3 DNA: TGTGCCAGCAGCTTATCGGCTGACTATGGCTACACCTTC
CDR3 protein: CASSLSADYGYTF

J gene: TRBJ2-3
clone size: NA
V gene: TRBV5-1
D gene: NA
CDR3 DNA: TGCGCCAGCAGCTATGGGGGGGCTAGCACAGATACGCAGTATTTT
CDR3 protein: CASSYGGASTDTQYF

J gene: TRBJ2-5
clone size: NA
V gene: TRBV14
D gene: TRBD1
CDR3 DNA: TGTGCCAGCAGCCCATCTCGACAGGGGGTACGAGAGACCCAGTACTTC
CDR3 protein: CASSPSRQGVRETQYF

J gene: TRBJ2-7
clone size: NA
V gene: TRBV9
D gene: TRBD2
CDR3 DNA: TGTGCCAGCAGCGTAGGAACTAGCGAGACCTACGAGCAGTACTTC
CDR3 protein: CASSVGTSETYEQYF

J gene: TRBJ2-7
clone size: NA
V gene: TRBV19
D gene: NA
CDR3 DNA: TGTGCCAGTAGTATCCAGGGGACCTACGAGCAGTACTTC
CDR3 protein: CASSIQGTYEQYF

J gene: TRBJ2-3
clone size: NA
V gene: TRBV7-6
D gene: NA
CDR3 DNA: TGTGCCAGCAGCTTAAATACGGGAAGCGTGGATACGCAGTATTTT
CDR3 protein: CASSLNTGSVDTQYF

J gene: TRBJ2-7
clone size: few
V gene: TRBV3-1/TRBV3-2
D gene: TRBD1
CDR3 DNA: TGTGCCAGCAGCCCTACTTTGGACAGGCCCCACCACGAGCAGTACTTC
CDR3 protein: CASSPTLDRPHHEQYF

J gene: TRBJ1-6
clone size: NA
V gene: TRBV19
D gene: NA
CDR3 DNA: TGTGCCAGTAAGGGAGACCAGTCCTATAATTCACCCCTCCACTTT
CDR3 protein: CASKGDQSYNSPLHF

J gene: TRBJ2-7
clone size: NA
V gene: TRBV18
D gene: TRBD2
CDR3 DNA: TGTGCCAGCTCACCACGTTCCGGGACTAGAAGTCTCTACGAGCAGTACTTC
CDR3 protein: CASSPRSGTRSLYEQYF

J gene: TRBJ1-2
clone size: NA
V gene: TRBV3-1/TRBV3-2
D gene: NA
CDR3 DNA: TGTGCCAGCAGCCAAATATCAAGCGATGGCTACACCTTC
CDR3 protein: CASSQISSDGYTF

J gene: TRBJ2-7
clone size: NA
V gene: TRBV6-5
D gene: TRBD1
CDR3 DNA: TGTGCCAGCGGGACAGGGTCCTACGAGCAGTACTTC
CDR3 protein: CASGTGSYEQYF

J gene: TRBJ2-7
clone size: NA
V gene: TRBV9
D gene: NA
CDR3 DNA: TGTGCCAGCAGCGTAGGGATGGGAACCCTCTCCTACGAGCAGTACTTC
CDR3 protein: CASSVGMGTLSYEQYF

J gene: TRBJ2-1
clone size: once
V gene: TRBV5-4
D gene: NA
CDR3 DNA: TGTGCCAGCAGCTTTCAGGGCAGCGGAGAGCAGTTCTTC
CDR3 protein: CASSFQGSGEQFF

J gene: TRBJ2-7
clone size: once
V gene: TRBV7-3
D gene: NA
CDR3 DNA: TGTGCCAGCAGCTTAATTGGGGGATACGAGCAGTACTTC
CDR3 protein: CASSLIGGYEQYF

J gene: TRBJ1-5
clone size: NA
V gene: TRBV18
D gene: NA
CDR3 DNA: TGTGCCAGCTCGCCGGGGGAAGAGCAGCCCCAGCATTTT
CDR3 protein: CASSPGEEQPQHF

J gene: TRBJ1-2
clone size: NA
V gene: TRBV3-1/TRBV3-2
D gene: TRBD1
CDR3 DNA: TGTGCCAGCACCTCCATAGGACAGGGTAGGGATGGCTACACCTTC
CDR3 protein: CASTSIGQGRDGYTF

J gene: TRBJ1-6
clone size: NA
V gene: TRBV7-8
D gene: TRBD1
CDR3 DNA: TGTGCCAGCAGCTTAGCTTACAGCAGGGGGCTGAGCTCCTATAATTCACCCCTCCACTTT
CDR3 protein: CASSLAYSRGLSSYNSPLHF

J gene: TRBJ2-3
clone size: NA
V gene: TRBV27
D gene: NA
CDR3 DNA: TGTGCCAGCAGTTCCACAGGGTTAGATACGCAGTATTTT
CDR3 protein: CASSSTGLDTQYF